This entry features one T cell receptor beta chain sequence. The sample comes from a study of blood T cell repertoires in COVID-19. Looking at the study overall: Sources were T cells, B-cell-depleted T cells, or PBMCs; the material itself was cDNA or gDNA.

The assay was immunoSEQ multiplex PCR, and TCRdb's table has in-frame clones only and misses some. The sample has under 150,000 clones; 84% are singletons. Per germline, CDR1 MNHEY and CDR2 SMNVEV (reference sequence). The germline V and J ends were trimmed by 5 bases and 0 bases, with 8 bases remaining between them. This CDR3 has 14 residues. Everyone who took part was roughly 18 to 89 years old, and they came from 20 to 25 US areas. Cohorts were determined from participant-reported clinical history. Each exposed participant met a COVID-19 case in the 2 weeks preceding study entry. The source of this sequence is a woman between 45 and 60 years old who had been exposed to COVID-19. Source material: PBMCs or T cells enriched from blood (not recorded which). This chain joins TRBV27 and TRBJ1-5; no definite D call. The CDR3 DNA sequence: TGTGCCAGCAGTCTCCGGGTTAGCAATCAGCCCCAGCATTTT. Its translation is CASSLRVSNQPQHF.